The 4 T cell receptor beta chains reported below all come from one sample, sequenced in a study of CD8+ T cells in alopecia areata. Extracted RNA was reverse transcribed, and the resulting cDNA served as sequencing template. Profiling relied on immunoSEQ multiplex PCR, and the TCRdb table lists in-frame clones only, not all of them. The sample comprises fewer than 250,000 clones, approximately 52% of which are singletons, and 0.45% rests with the top ten. This sample comprised CD4+ T cells sorted from blood, obtained at week 0. These receptors came from a human donor with alopecia areata.

The chain is built from TRBV5-1 and TRBJ1-2; D may be TRBD1 (6 bases). CDR1 is SGHRS, CDR2 YFSETQ, per germline. This CDR3 region has 13 residues. V lost 0 bases to trimming and J lost 8 bases, with 11 bases between them. The CDR3 DNA sequence: TGCGCCAGCAGCTTGGAACAGGGCGTGGGCTACACCTTC. This codes for CASSLEQGVGYTF.

This chain's CDR3 is CASRVVMNTEAFF. CDR3 bases: TGTGCCAGCAGGGTCGTGATGAACACTGAAGCTTTCTTT. The chain combines TRBV27 with TRBJ1-1; D gene ambiguous. The CDR3 loop spans 13 amino acids. Germline V CDR1 and CDR2: MNHEY, SMNVEV (reference sequence). V lost 6 bases, J lost 0 bases, and 8 bases lay in between.

The chain employs TRBV20-1 and TRBJ2-1; D call uncertain. Between the trimmed V and J ends, which lost 4 bases and 8 bases, there was a span of 6 bases. From germline, CDR1 is DFQATT and CDR2 SNEGSKA (reference sequence). The CDR3 is 10 residues long. The CDR3 loop is CSAIRDEQFF. The DNA of the CDR3 is TGCAGTGCTATTCGTGATGAGCAGTTCTTC.

This clone turned up a few times. This sequence joins TRBV5-1 and TRBJ1-1, with D possibly matching TRBD1 (5 bases). The CDR3 is made up of 17 amino acids. V was cut by 0 bases and J by 0 bases, with 15 bases left in between. The germline V gene encodes CDR1 SGHRS and CDR2 YFSETQ. CDR3 sequence reads: CASSLGQSAYMNTEAFF. CDR3 nucleotide sequence: TGCGCCAGCAGCTTGGGACAGTCGGCCTACATGAACACTGAAGCTTTCTTT.